These T cell receptor beta chains were read from a single sample in a study of blood T cell repertoires in COVID-19. Here immunoSEQ multiplex PCR was the method, and the copy in TCRdb shows in-frame clones only, minus some. This table has over 300,000 clones, over 75% appearing once. Sequenced material: PBMCs or T cells enriched from blood (not recorded which). These receptors were collected from a woman aged 18-30 years who had recovered from COVID-19. Both conserved end residues are trimmed from each CDR3. The D gene is left open where the match is weak.

TRBV5-4 | . | ASSSQGWGTTDTQY
TRBV5-4 | . | ASSPEDYNEQF
TRBV30 | . | AFTGSSYNSPLH
TRBV3-1/TRBV3-2 | TRBD2 | ASSPGTSVNEQF
TRBV7-2 | TRBD1 | ASSPDRAADTQY
TRBV10-2 | TRBD1 | ASSDRQGAGNTIY
TRBV18 | . | ASSPDLLEQY
TRBV7-2 | . | ASSLQGSSEAF
TRBV6-5 | TRBD1 | ASSWDSYQPQH
TRBV15 | . | ATSRGPGEGYT
TRBV2 | . | ASSEGAGLNQPQH
TRBV19 | TRBD1 | ASSIGVTGVYEQY
TRBV11-2 | TRBD2 | ASSLAGGRGYNEQF
TRBV11-2 | . | ASSHTRLWSYNSPLH
TRBV11-2 | TRBD1 | ASSSRTGAAPNTIY
TRBV27 | TRBD1 | ASTPGTGMAGELF
TRBV2 | TRBD1 | ASRQGVSTDTQY
TRBV12-5 | . | ASFERYNEQF
TRBV6-5 | . | ASSYFPQVNTEAF
TRBV10-3 | TRBD1 | AISEQGADTIY
TRBV6-5 | . | ASSYSGPHTEAF
TRBV23-1 | . | ASSQTGEGRPQH
TRBV7-2 | TRBD1 | ASRGTDNQPQH
TRBV28 | TRBD1 | ASSSGTAAEGDEKLF
TRBV11-1 | . | ASSLGADMNTEAF
TRBV3-1/TRBV3-2 | TRBD2 | ASSQRTSGRLGNNEQF
TRBV7-2 | . | ASSFFQGPGNEQF
TRBV7-2 | TRBD2 | ASSRTSGNYEQY
TRBV5-1 | . | ASSFNSRNTIY
TRBV23-1 | TRBD1 | ASSQPTGTGNQETQY
TRBV3-1/TRBV3-2 | . | ASSRNHGAGYNEQF
TRBV6-5 | TRBD2 | ASSQLAGDYNEQF
TRBV5-1 | TRBD1 | ASSLVPTGTGGDYGYT
TRBV30 | . | AWNNLNEKLF
TRBV2 | . | ASTQVVLSGYGYT
TRBV5-5 | . | ASSPAGLRNSGNTIY
TRBV11-2 | . | ASSRIVLPLANEQF
TRBV6-5 | TRBD1 | ASTNVGQGDEKLF
TRBV9 | TRBD1 | ASSNKLGTGNNEQF
TRBV19 | TRBD1 | ASRKDRERADTQY
TRBV4-1 | TRBD2 | ASSQDGTGGPEETQY
TRBV5-1 | . | ASSLNPGVYEQY